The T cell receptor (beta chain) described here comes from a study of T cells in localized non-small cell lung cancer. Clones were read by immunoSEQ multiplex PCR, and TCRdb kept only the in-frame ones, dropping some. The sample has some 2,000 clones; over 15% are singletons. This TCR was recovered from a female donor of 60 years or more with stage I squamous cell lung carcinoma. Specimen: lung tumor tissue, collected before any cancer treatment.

The DNA for the CDR3 is TGTGCCTGGAGGGGACAGGGGAAGGAGACCCAGTACTTC. Protein product: CAWRGQGKETQYF. The J gene is TRBJ2-5, the V gene TRBV30, with TRBD1 matching over 10 bases. CDR3 length equals 13 residues. Germline CDR1 is GTSNPN and CDR2 is SVGIG (reference sequence). V was clipped by 3 bases and J by 5 bases; unmatched bases: 3.